What follows are 18 T cell receptor beta chains derived from one specimen sequenced in a study of spatial heterogeneity in lung cancer. Indicated time point: sample taken at primary tumor resection. Study findings and constraints: Within tumors, counts of expanded alpha and beta TCRs tracked tumor mutation counts.

TCRdb reprocessed the 5' RACE reads via MiXCR and lists one record per CDR3 protein. Here the sample spans roughly 5,000 distinct CDR3 sequences, around 30% being singletons. These receptors' targets are unknown. The input for sequencing was lung tumor tissue, taken at surgery. These TCRs come from a male donor with early-stage non-small cell lung cancer.

Only a few counts were recorded for this clonotype. The rearrangement links TRBV5-1 to TRBJ1-5; 7 bases are shared with TRBD1. Germline assignment: CDR1 SGHRS and CDR2 YFSETQ. V lost 7 bases to trimming and J lost 6 bases; unmatched junction nucleotides: 7. The CDR3 covers 13 residues. The CDR3 spells CASRQGHGQPQHF. For the CDR3, the DNA is TGCGCCAGCCGACAGGGTCACGGTCAGCCCCAGCATTTT.

J is TRBJ2-3 and V is TRBV12-3 or TRBV12-4, with D possibly being TRBD2 (6 bases). The V and J ends lost 1 base and 10 bases respectively, with 18 bases between them. This CDR3 is 15 amino acids long. The CDR3 protein is CASSLESGGRDSQYF. The CDR3 coding sequence is TGTGCCAGCAGTTTAGAATCCGGGGGACGGGATTCGCAGTATTTT.

This clonotype was observed a few times. The chain joins TRBV13 to TRBJ2-1; TRBD1 aligns across 7 bases. J gave up 6 bases and V 1 base, and 3 bases lay outside the gene matches. The CDR3 has 14 amino acids. Germline-derived CDR1 and CDR2 are PRHDT and FYEKMQ (reference sequence). CDR3 region: CASSLDRGTNEQFF. In DNA form, the CDR3 reads TGTGCCAGCAGCTTAGACAGGGGCACCAATGAGCAGTTCTTC.

This sequence joins TRBV2 and TRBJ1-2; possible D gene TRBD1, 5 bases. The CDR3 has 14 residues. The germline gives CDR1 SNHLY, CDR2 FYNNEI. Trimming pared 4 bases from V and 4 bases from J, leaving 13 bases between. DNA of the CDR3: TGTGCCAGCAGTGCCCAGACAGCGACCTATGGCTACACCTTC. Amino acid sequence: CASSAQTATYGYTF.

This clonotype was seen repeatedly, ten times or more. The chain combines TRBV20-1 with TRBJ1-6, with no clear D. Germline CDR1 reads DFQATT; CDR2 reads SNEGSKA (reference sequence). This CDR3 has 13 amino acids. Deletions cut 3 bases from V and 7 bases from J, with 10 bases between. The CDR3: CSARREGNSPLHF. The DNA for the CDR3 is TGCAGTGCTAGGAGGGAAGGGAATTCACCCCTCCACTTT.

In this sample, this clonotype turned up many times. The chain's CDR3 is CSARGVGPEFYEQYF. The CDR3 DNA is TGCAGTGCTAGAGGGGTTGGGCCGGAGTTCTACGAGCAGTACTTC. The chain carries TRBV20-1 and TRBJ2-7, with no clear D. The V gene lost 1 base and the J gene lost 3 bases, with 16 bases spanning the gap. The CDR3 totals 15 residues. CDR1 is DFQATT and CDR2 is SNEGSKA in the germline V gene (reference sequence).

This clonotype has a handful of counts. J is TRBJ2-7 and V is TRBV5-1, with 10 bases matching TRBD2. The V segment lost 4 bases and the J segment 3 bases; nucleotides outside the gene matches: 7. Germline V gives CDR1 SGHRS, CDR2 YFSETQ. CDR3 length: 15 amino acids. The CDR3 DNA sequence: TGCGCCAGCAGCCCAACTAGCGGGGCTAGCTACGAGCAGTACTTC. Amino acids: CASSPTSGASYEQYF.

The J gene is TRBJ2-6, the V gene TRBV6-5; 7 positions agree with TRBD1. CDR1 MNHEY and CDR2 SVGAGI come from the germline V gene. The CDR3 contains 14 residues. The V gene end was trimmed by 5 bases and the J gene end by 5 bases; junction bases not matched to a gene: 3. CDR3 nucleotide sequence: TGTGCCAGCAGTCGACAGGGTCGGGCCAACGTCCTGACTTTC. It yields the protein CASSRQGRANVLTF.

This clonotype was observed a few times. This chain links TRBV2 with TRBJ1-1; D is perhaps TRBD1 (6 bases). Germline V gives CDR1 SNHLY, CDR2 FYNNEI. CDR3 length: 14 residues. V lost 7 bases and J lost 2, with 14 bases in between. The CDR3 is CASTRTDVNTEAFF. The DNA for the CDR3 is TGTGCCAGCACCCGGACAGATGTAAACACTGAAGCTTTCTTT.

V usage is TRBV14 and J usage is TRBJ2-2; D is uncertain. V was pared by 2 bases and J by 6 bases, with 13 bases between. The CDR3 is made up of 15 amino acids. From germline, CDR1 is SGHDN and CDR2 FVKESK. The CDR3 region is CASSQLDKGPGELFF. As DNA, the CDR3 is TGTGCCAGCAGCCAACTCGACAAAGGCCCCGGGGAGCTGTTTTTT.

This clonotype ranks as medium-sized. This chain uses TRBV6-5 with TRBJ2-4; D call uncertain. CDR1 is MNHEY, CDR2 SVGAGI, per germline. V lost 6 bases, J lost 0 bases, and 9 bases lay in between. The CDR3 has 14 amino acids. The CDR3: CASRTRLAKNIQYF. The CDR3 DNA follows: TGTGCCAGCAGGACTCGGCTAGCCAAAAACATTCAGTACTTC.

This clonotype was picked up many times. A much larger clone differs by one base, so this may be a read error. The rearrangement uses TRBV18 and TRBJ1-2; D ambiguous. V was pared by 1 base and J by 4 bases, with 7 bases between. The CDR3 is made up of 13 amino acids. The germline V gene has CDR1 KGHSH and CDR2 LQKENI. The CDR3 region has the DNA TGTGCCAGCTCACCACGGGATACCTATGGCTACACCTTC. Protein product: CASSPRDTYGYTF.

Sample share makes this clonotype medium-sized. V usage is TRBV7-8 and J usage is TRBJ1-5; D remains ambiguous. This CDR3 comprises 17 residues. With 2 bases removed from V and 5 bases from J, the gap between germline ends came to 19 bases. Germline loops: CDR1 SGHVS, CDR2 FQNEAQ. The CDR3: CASSLNSMGGWDQPQHF. CDR3 bases: TGTGCCAGCAGCTTAAACTCGATGGGAGGGTGGGATCAGCCCCAGCATTTT.

This clonotype was detected only a few times. This chain uses TRBV11-2 with TRBJ1-3; possibly TRBD1 for D (5 bases). Trimming left V 1 base short and J 0 bases short, with 10 bases between. The CDR3 contains 16 residues. Germline V lookup: CDR1 SGHAT, CDR2 FQNNGV. DNA of the CDR3: TGTGCCAGCAGCTTAGTCTTCGGGGCCTCTGGAAACACCATATATTTT. It specifies CASSLVFGASGNTIYF.

V usage is TRBV20-1 and J usage is TRBJ1-4, with D perhaps matching TRBD1 (5 bases). The CDR3 totals 12 residues. The V and J ends lost 0 bases and 14 bases respectively, with 13 bases between them. CDR1 is DFQATT, CDR2 SNEGSKA, per germline (reference sequence). CDR3 protein: CSARDGEGKLFF. The CDR3 DNA reads TGCAGTGCTAGAGATGGAGAGGGGAAGCTGTTTTTT.

This clonotype turned up a few times. The rearrangement joins TRBV7-6 to TRBJ2-5; no reliable D call. The CDR3 extends over 15 amino acids. Trimming shortened V by 2 bases and J by 6 bases, and 16 bases separated the two germline ends. Germline loops: CDR1 SGHVS, CDR2 FNYEAQ. CDR3 nucleotides: TGTGCCAGCAGCTTAACAGCTCTTAATACACAGACCCAGTACTTC. This translates into CASSLTALNTQTQYF.

By share, this clonotype ranks as medium-sized (0.01 to 0.1%). V usage is TRBV10-3 and J usage is TRBJ2-5; 10 bases align to TRBD2. The CDR3 consists of 15 residues. The junction had 11 bases not matched to a gene; V was cut back by 9 bases and J by 4 bases. Germline lookup yields CDR1 ENHRY and CDR2 SYGVKD. This CDR3 reads CAIQPSGRAGETQYF. CDR3 DNA sequence: TGTGCCATACAGCCGAGCGGGAGGGCCGGAGAGACCCAGTACTTC.

A few counts support this clonotype. The chain carries TRBV12-3 or TRBV12-4 and TRBJ1-5; D remains ambiguous. This CDR3 contains 15 residues. Trimming pared 8 bases from V and 1 base from J, leaving 15 bases between. CDR3 coding DNA: TGTGCCAGCCTCGGTGGGCGGGTCAGCAATCAGCCCCAGCATTTT. Its protein is CASLGGRVSNQPQHF.